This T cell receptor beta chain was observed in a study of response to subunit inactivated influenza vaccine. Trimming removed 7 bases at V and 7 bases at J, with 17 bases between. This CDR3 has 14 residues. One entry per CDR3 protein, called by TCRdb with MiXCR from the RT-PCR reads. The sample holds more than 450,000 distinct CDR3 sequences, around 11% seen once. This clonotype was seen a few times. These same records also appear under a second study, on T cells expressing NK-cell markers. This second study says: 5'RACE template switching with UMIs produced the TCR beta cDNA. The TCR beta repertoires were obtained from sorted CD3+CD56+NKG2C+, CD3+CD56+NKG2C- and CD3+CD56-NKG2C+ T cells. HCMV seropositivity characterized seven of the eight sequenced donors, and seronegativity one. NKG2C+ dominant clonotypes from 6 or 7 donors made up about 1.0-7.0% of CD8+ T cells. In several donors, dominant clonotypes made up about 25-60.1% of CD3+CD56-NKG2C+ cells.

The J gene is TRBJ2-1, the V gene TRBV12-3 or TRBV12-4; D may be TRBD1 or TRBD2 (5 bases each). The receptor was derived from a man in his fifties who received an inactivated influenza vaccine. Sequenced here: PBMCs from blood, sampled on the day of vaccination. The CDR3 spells CASKVGGWGNEQFF. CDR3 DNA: TGTGCCAGCAAAGTCGGCGGGTGGGGGAATGAGCAGTTCTTC.